This TCR beta chain appears in the sequencing data of a study of early T cells in non-severe SARS-CoV-2 infection. The CDR3 length is 15 residues. The V segment lost 5 bases and the J segment 4 bases; nucleotides outside the gene matches: 5. Germline CDR1 and CDR2: LNHDA and SQIVND (reference sequence). The sample holds a few counts of this clonotype. TCRdb reanalysed the 5' RACE reads using MiXCR and keeps one entry per CDR3 protein. The sample comprises more than 65,000 distinct CDR3 sequences, roughly 13% of which are singletons, and roughly 1.4% rests with the top ten. The specimen was whole blood. V is TRBV19 and J is TRBJ2-1; 10 positions agree with TRBD1. This sequence was found in an adult who was a healthcare worker with PCR-confirmed SARS-CoV-2 infection or an uninfected control (not recorded which). CDR3 sequence reads: CASSPGQGLYNEQFF. CDR3 coding DNA: TGTGCCAGTAGTCCGGGACAGGGGCTGTACAATGAGCAGTTCTTC.